The 8 T cell receptor beta chains in this list originate from one sample, sequenced in a study of cytomegalovirus exposure and HLA in healthy donors. Assay used: immunoSEQ multiplex PCR; TCRdb lists only in-frame clones, some missing. The repertoire has tens of thousands of clones, roughly 84% of them found once; the top ten carry around an eighth. Sequences were obtained from PBMCs. These receptors all come from a woman in her late teens or twenties in good health and CMV-seropositive.

This clone was counted a single time. CDR3 region: CASSPLGQASYEQYF. The DNA of the CDR3 is TGTGCCAGCAGCCCCTTGGGACAGGCCTCCTACGAGCAGTACTTC. The V gene is TRBV5-6, the J gene TRBJ2-7; 8 bases map to TRBD1. The CDR3 is 15 residues long. With V trimmed by 4 bases and J by 0 bases, 6 bases remained unmatched. Looked up from germline, CDR1 is SGHDT and CDR2 is YYEEEE.

CDR3 residues: CASSYGQGSYEQYF. The CDR3 bases are TGTGCCAGCAGCTATGGACAGGGTTCCTACGAGCAGTACTTC. The chain links TRBV9 to TRBJ2-7, with 8 bases aligning to TRBD1. This CDR3 comprises 14 residues. Germline lookup yields CDR1 SGDLS and CDR2 YYNGEE. The V and J ends lost 4 bases and 1 base, in that order; junction bases with no gene match: 4. Filled out from reference TRBV9 and TRBJ2-7, the complete variable domain reads DSGVTQTPKHLITATGQRVTLRCSPRSGDLSVYWYQQSLDQGLQFLIQYYNGEERAKGNILERFSAQQFPDLHSELNLSSLELGDSALYFCASSYGQGSYEQYFGPGTRLTVT.

The chain recombines TRBV5-1 with TRBJ2-5; 8 positions match TRBD2. Germline CDR1 and CDR2: SGHRS and YFSETQ. The CDR3 spans 14 residues. With V trimmed by 4 bases and J by 5 bases, 7 bases remained unmatched. The CDR3 region has the DNA TGCGCCAGCAGCCCGGGACTAGAAGGCGAGACCCAGTACTTC. Amino acids: CASSPGLEGETQYF.

The V and J genes are TRBV9 and TRBJ1-3, with TRBD1 as a possible D gene (6 bases). The ends were cut back, 0 bases at V and 9 bases at J, with 13 bases in the middle. The CDR3 runs 14 residues. Per germline, CDR1 SGDLS and CDR2 YYNGEE. CDR3 coding DNA: TGTGCCAGCAGCGTAGGGGGACAAAAAGGCACCATATATTTT. Encoded protein: CASSVGGQKGTIYF.

This chain links TRBV7-9 with TRBJ1-2, with TRBD1 matching 7 bases. With 6 bases clipped from V and 5 bases from J, the junction kept 15 bases outside the gene matches. This CDR3 contains 16 residues. Looked up from germline, CDR1 is SEHNR and CDR2 is FQNEAQ (reference sequence). The CDR3 loop reads CASSTTGTANFYGYTF. CDR3 nucleotide sequence: TGTGCCAGCAGTACGACCGGGACAGCGAATTTTTATGGCTACACCTTC.

The genes are TRBV7-2 and TRBJ1-1; no firm D call. V was clipped by 4 bases and J by 2 bases, with 8 bases between them. This CDR3 spans 13 amino acids. Germline assignment: CDR1 SGHTA and CDR2 FQGNSA. Here the CDR3 reads CASSSQENTEAFF. DNA for the CDR3: TGTGCCAGCAGCTCTCAGGAAAACACTGAAGCTTTCTTT.

The chain is built from TRBV2 and TRBJ2-3; 8 bases are a match to TRBD1. Germline trimming cut 6 bases from V and 6 bases from J; bases unmatched to any gene: 5. This CDR3 comprises 13 residues. Germline-derived CDR1 and CDR2 are SNHLY and FYNNEI. In nucleotides, the CDR3 is TGTGCCAGCAGGGGGACAGGAGCCGATACGCAGTATTTT. Encoded protein: CASRGTGADTQYF.

The chain combines TRBV28 with TRBJ1-1; 9 bases agree with TRBD1. Germline loops: CDR1 MDHEN, CDR2 SYDVKM. Unmatched junction bases numbered 17, after V lost 8 bases and J lost 1 base. The CDR3 spans 18 residues. Written as DNA, the CDR3 is TGTGCCAGCGTTCCTACAGACGGGACAGGGATAGGGAACACTGAAGCTTTCTTT. Translation gives CASVPTDGTGIGNTEAFF.